The 27 T cell receptor beta chains below all came from one sample that was sequenced in a study of blood T cell repertoires in COVID-19. The assay was immunoSEQ multiplex PCR, and TCRdb's table has in-frame clones only and misses some. This table holds 200,000 to 300,000 clones, around 84% found once. Sequencing used peripheral blood. The receptors come from a woman between 65 and 79 years old with active or convalescent COVID-19.

About this clone: Other DNA sequences in the same sample also yield this CDR3. The chain carries TRBV20-1 and TRBJ2-5; the D is unclear. Germline V CDR1 and CDR2: DFQATT, SNEGSKA (reference sequence). V was pared by 7 bases and J by 0 bases, with 6 bases between. The CDR3 runs to 11 residues. The CDR3 region is CSGEDQETQYF. The DNA for the CDR3 is TGCAGTGGAGAGGACCAAGAGACCCAGTACTTC.

The CDR3 protein is CASSVGHSGATLGEQFF. CDR3 DNA sequence: TGTGCCAGCAGCGTTGGTCATAGCGGGGCCACCCTCGGTGAGCAGTTCTTC. The chain has TRBV9 and TRBJ2-1; TRBD2 matches 8 bases. CDR1 and CDR2 from the germline V gene are SGDLS and YYNGEE. The CDR3 extends over 17 amino acids. J lost 9 bases, V lost 2 bases, and 16 bases had no gene match.

The V gene is TRBV19, the J gene TRBJ2-2; D uncertain. V lost 4 bases, J lost 0 bases, and 9 bases lay in between. Germline lookup yields CDR1 LNHDA and CDR2 SQIVND (reference sequence). The CDR3 length is 15 residues. The CDR3 protein is CASSRRSANTGELFF. DNA of the CDR3: TGTGCCAGTAGTAGGCGGTCAGCGAACACCGGGGAGCTGTTTTTT.

The chain recombines TRBV29-1 with TRBJ1-6; TRBD1 might be the D (6 bases). In germline, CDR1 is SQVTM, CDR2 ANQGSEA. The ends were cut back, 5 bases at V and 7 bases at J, with 18 bases in the middle. The CDR3 runs to 15 residues. The CDR3 region has the DNA TGCAGCGTTATTACAGGGAACCTTGGAAATTCACCCCTCCACTTT. Translated: CSVITGNLGNSPLHF.

This clone occurred a few times. This sequence joins TRBV18 and TRBJ2-3, with 7 bases lining up with TRBD1. The J segment lost 7 bases and the V segment lost 6 bases, leaving 16 bases of the junction unmatched. CDR1 is KGHSH and CDR2 is LQKENI in the germline V gene. This CDR3 region has 16 residues. The CDR3 loop reads CASSKSTGESGNTQYF. As DNA, the CDR3 is TGTGCCAGCTCGAAGTCCACAGGGGAGAGTGGGAATACGCAGTATTTT.

The chain is built from TRBV7-2 and TRBJ2-7; TRBD1 matches 10 bases. Trimming took 1 base from V and 7 from J; bases not matched to a gene: 4. CDR1 is SGHTA and CDR2 is FQGNSA in the germline V gene. The CDR3 is made up of 14 amino acids. The CDR3 reads CASSLEGDRGEQYF. CDR3 nucleotides: TGTGCCAGCAGCTTAGAGGGGGACAGGGGTGAGCAGTACTTC.

The chain uses TRBV5-1 and TRBJ2-7; D not resolved. The CDR3 contains 14 residues. The germline V gene encodes CDR1 SGHRS and CDR2 YFSETQ. V was pared by 4 bases and J by 5 bases, with 16 bases between. The DNA for the CDR3 is TGCGCCAGCAGCCCTACCCCCCCTCTGGACGAGCAGTACTTC. Its protein product is CASSPTPPLDEQYF.

The chain couples TRBV24-1 to TRBJ1-5; D possibly corresponds to TRBD1 (5 bases). Germline loops: CDR1 KGHDR, CDR2 SFDVKD. V gave up 2 bases and J gave up 7 bases, with 11 bases separating them. The CDR3 has 14 residues. CDR3 sequence reads: CATSDWGVTQPQHF. The CDR3 region has the DNA TGTGCCACCAGTGATTGGGGCGTGACGCAGCCCCAGCATTTT.

The chain uses TRBV29-1 and TRBJ1-3; D is possibly TRBD1 (6 bases). The CDR3 is 14 residues long. Germline-derived CDR1 and CDR2 are SQVTM and ANQGSEA. V lost 7 bases, J lost 2 bases, and 15 bases lay in between. CDR3 residues: CSAYVQGTGNTIYF. The CDR3 DNA reads as TGCAGCGCCTACGTCCAGGGGACTGGAAACACCATATATTTT.

The chain combines TRBV19 with TRBJ1-5; no firm D call. CDR1 and CDR2 from the germline V gene are LNHDA and SQIVND (reference sequence). The CDR3 spans 15 residues. V was pared by 5 bases and J by 3 bases, with 14 bases between. The CDR3 sequence: CASSGQVLLNQPQHF. The CDR3 region has the DNA TGTGCCAGTAGTGGTCAGGTTCTACTCAATCAGCCCCAGCATTTT.

This clone was counted once. The rearrangement joins TRBV10-2 to TRBJ1-6; TRBD1 agrees at 7 bases. In germline, CDR1 is WSHSY, CDR2 SAAADI. The CDR3 runs 15 residues. The ends lost 6 bases at V and 5 bases at J; junction bases unmatched: 7. In DNA, the CDR3 is TGCGCCAGCAGAACAACAGGGGTAGATAATTCACCCCTCCACTTT. It is translated as CASRTTGVDNSPLHF.

V gene TRBV5-1 combines with J gene TRBJ2-1, with D hard to call. The CDR3 runs 15 residues. Germline values: CDR1 SGHRS, CDR2 YFSETQ. V dropped 0 bases and J dropped 3 bases, with 10 bases sitting between them. As DNA, the CDR3 is TGCGCCAGCAGCTTGGTGGCCGAAATCTACAATGAGCAGTTCTTC. This encodes CASSLVAEIYNEQFF.

This chain joins TRBV24-1 and TRBJ1-4; 8 bases are a match to TRBD1. The ends lost 4 bases at V and 2 bases at J; junction bases unmatched: 2. The CDR3 is 15 amino acids. Germline values: CDR1 KGHDR, CDR2 SFDVKD. The CDR3 DNA reads TGTGCCACCAGTGAGTCAGGGGGCACTAATGAAAAACTGTTTTTT. This codes for CATSESGGTNEKLFF.

The gene calls are TRBV10-1 and TRBJ1-2, with D possibly matching TRBD1 (6 bases). The CDR3 is made up of 13 amino acids. The V and J ends lost 6 bases and 4 bases respectively, with 12 bases between them. In germline, CDR1 is WNHNN, CDR2 SYGVQD (reference sequence). DNA for the CDR3: TGCGCCAGCAGCCCCACAGGGACCTATGGCTACACCTTC. Its translation is CASSPTGTYGYTF.

This chain links TRBV15 with TRBJ2-5; TRBD1 matches at 7 bases. J lost 3 bases, V lost 3 bases, and 4 bases had no gene match. The CDR3 runs 14 residues. Germline CDR1 is LNHNV and CDR2 is YYDKDF (reference sequence). CDR3 nucleotide sequence: TGTGCCACCAGCAGCGTCGGGACAGAAGAGACCCAGTACTTC. It encodes CATSSVGTEETQYF.

The V call is TRBV7-9, the J call TRBJ1-5, with D possibly matching TRBD1 (5 bases). Between the trimmed V and J ends, which lost 1 base and 7 bases, there was a span of 8 bases. CDR3 length equals 13 residues. CDR1 and CDR2 (germline): SEHNR, FQNEAQ (reference sequence). CDR3 sequence (DNA): TGTGCCAGCAGCTTAGGGGGGGTCCAGCCCCAGCATTTT. Its translation is CASSLGGVQPQHF.

V gene TRBV18 combines with J gene TRBJ2-1; D might be TRBD2 (6 bases). The germline V and J ends were trimmed by 3 bases and 0 bases, with 12 bases remaining between them. CDR1 is KGHSH, CDR2 LQKENI, per germline. This CDR3 comprises 16 residues. For the CDR3, the DNA is TGTGCCAGCTCACCGGGTGGGGGGTACTCCTACAATGAGCAGTTCTTC. The encoded protein is CASSPGGGYSYNEQFF.

The gene calls are TRBV20-1 and TRBJ1-1, with D perhaps TRBD1 (5 bases). The germline V gene encodes CDR1 DFQATT and CDR2 SNEGSKA (reference sequence). V shed 3 bases and J shed 0 bases, with 8 bases lying between them. The CDR3 runs 13 residues. CDR3 bases: TGCAGTGCTAGTTCAGGGATGAACACTGAAGCTTTCTTT. Translated: CSASSGMNTEAFF.

The table lists this clone with a few counts. The rearrangement links TRBV7-9 to TRBJ1-5, with TRBD1 as a possible D gene (5 bases). Looked up from germline, CDR1 is SEHNR and CDR2 is FQNEAQ (reference sequence). CDR3 length: 13 residues. Trimming pared 1 base from V and 9 bases from J, leaving 10 bases between. DNA for the CDR3: TGTGCCAGCAGCTTAGAAGGGGCAAGGCCCCAGCATTTT. Translating it yields CASSLEGARPQHF.

This chain connects TRBV6-2 or TRBV6-3 to TRBJ2-3; perhaps TRBD2 as D (6 bases). Germline V gives CDR1 MNHEY, CDR2 SVGEGT. This CDR3 has 13 residues. Trimming stripped 5 bases from V and 3 bases from J, with 9 bases between. The CDR3 loop reads CASSRDFTDTQYF. The DNA of the CDR3 is TGTGCCAGCAGTAGGGACTTTACAGATACGCAGTATTTT.

This clone has a single count. The chain joins TRBV10-3 to TRBJ1-5; TRBD1 is a possible D gene (5 bases). Trimming left V 8 bases short and J 7 bases short, with 15 bases between. Germline CDR1 ENHRY, CDR2 SYGVKD. The CDR3 covers 13 residues. This CDR3 reads CAIGAGERQPQHF. In nucleotides, the CDR3 is TGTGCCATCGGGGCGGGGGAGAGGCAGCCCCAGCATTTT.

This chain uses TRBV2 with TRBJ1-4, with D possibly being TRBD1 (5 bases). CDR1 is SNHLY and CDR2 is FYNNEI in the germline V gene. Deletions cut 6 bases from V and 5 bases from J, with 13 bases between. The CDR3 sequence is 14 residues long. In DNA, the CDR3 is TGTGCCAGCAGGGACATCGGACGGAATGAAAAACTGTTTTTT. Protein: CASRDIGRNEKLFF.

This clone was seen only a few times. The rearrangement joins TRBV19 to TRBJ1-3; D is uncertain. Germline loops: CDR1 LNHDA, CDR2 SQIVND (reference sequence). Trimming cost V 4 bases and J 4 bases, with 5 bases left between them. The CDR3 is made up of 12 amino acids. The CDR3 loop reads CASSTRGNTIYF. The CDR3 DNA is TGTGCCAGTAGTACCCGGGGAAACACCATATATTTT.

As for this clone: One end of the junction is discordant with germline, which a read error may explain. The chain is built from TRBV7-6 and TRBJ2-1; 13 nucleotides match TRBD2. CDR1 SGHVS and CDR2 FNYEAQ come from the germline V gene. The CDR3 consists of 16 residues. CDR3 coding DNA: TGTGCCAGCAGTTTAGCAACTAGCGGGGGGGCCTCTGAGCAGTTCTTC. It codes for CASSLATSGGASEQFF.

This chain links TRBV21-1 with TRBJ1-5. TRBV21-1 is shown as a pseudogene. The CDR3 contains 14 residues. CDR3 residues: CASSNLSFHQPQHF. In DNA, the CDR3 is TGTGCCAGCAGCAATCTAAGTTTCCATCAGCCCCAGCATTTT.

This CDR3 is CASRPSGSNYGYTF. DNA of the CDR3: TGTGCCAGCAGACCTAGTGGGTCTAACTATGGCTACACCTTC. This sequence joins TRBV7-9 and TRBJ1-2, with D unclear. The CDR3 is 14 amino acids. Germline CDR1 is SEHNR and CDR2 is FQNEAQ (reference sequence). Trimming cost V 6 bases and J 0 bases, with 11 bases left between them.

V and J are TRBV11-2 and TRBJ2-7; D not certain. Trimming left V 8 bases short and J 2 bases short, with 7 bases between. In germline, CDR1 is SGHAT, CDR2 FQNNGV. The CDR3 extends over 11 amino acids. CDR3 residues: CASGSAYEQYF. CDR3 coding DNA: TGTGCCAGCGGCTCAGCCTACGAGCAGTACTTC.